One and the same sample provided the 5 T cell receptor beta chains below, sequenced in a study of Graves' ophthalmopathy and Graves' hyperthyroidism. The authors amplified TCR beta CDR3 regions from RNA transcripts. HTBI primers were employed in first-round RT-PCR, then a second-round multiplex PCR followed. A single record per CDR3 protein comes from TCRdb applying MiXCR to the multiplex PCR reads. Among roughly 700,000 distinct CDR3 sequences listed, 35% to 50% were seen once. Sequenced sample: peripheral blood. The receptors derive from an adult man with Graves' ophthalmopathy.

This chain uses TRBV12-3 or TRBV12-4 with TRBJ1-1, with D possibly being TRBD1 (6 bases). V was shortened by 5 bases and J by 6 bases, with 19 bases between the two germline ends. This CDR3 has 15 residues. CDR3 in amino acids: CASSPARGQRPEAFF. CDR3 nucleotides: TGTGCCAGCAGTCCGGCCAGGGGTCAGAGGCCTGAAGCTTTCTTT.

The CDR3 region has the DNA TGTGCCAGCAGCCCAACGACAGGGTCTAACACCGGGGAGCTGTTTTTT. Residues: CASSPTTGSNTGELFF. The genes are TRBV7-9 and TRBJ2-2; 7 bases are a match to TRBD1. CDR1 and CDR2 (germline): SEHNR, FQNEAQ (reference sequence). The CDR3 spans 16 residues. V was pared by 5 bases and J by 2 bases, with 8 bases of the junction left unmatched.

The V gene is TRBV7-2, the J gene TRBJ2-5, with 12 bases identical to TRBD2. Germline V gives CDR1 SGHTA, CDR2 FQGNSA. V shed 4 bases, J shed 3 bases, and the junction held 9 bases outside the gene matches. The CDR3 covers 17 residues. The CDR3 spells CASSSTSGRYKEETQYF. CDR3 coding DNA: TGTGCCAGCAGCTCTACTAGCGGGAGGTATAAGGAAGAGACCCAGTACTTC. Full variable domain (outside the CDR3, taken from reference TRBV7-2 and TRBJ2-5): GAGVSQSPSNKVTEKGKDVELRCDPISGHTALYWYRQSLGQGLEFLIYFQGNSAPDKSGLPSDRFSAERTGGSVSTLTIQRTQQEDSAVYLCASSSTSGRYKEETQYFGPGTRLLVL.

The chain employs TRBV19 and TRBJ2-2, with 8 nucleotides matching TRBD2. With V trimmed by 7 bases and J by 3 bases, 7 bases remained unmatched. The germline CDR1 and CDR2 sequences are LNHDA and SQIVND (reference sequence). This CDR3 contains 15 residues. CDR3 coding DNA: TGTGCCAGTACCCGGACTAGCTCGCACACCGGGGAGCTGTTTTTT. Encoded protein: CASTRTSSHTGELFF. Supplemented by reference TRBV19 and TRBJ2-2, the full variable domain reads DGGITQSPKYLFRKEGQNVTLSCEQNLNHDAMYWYRQDPGQGLRLIYYSQIVNDFQKGDIAEGYSVSREKKESFPLTVTSAQKNPTAFYLCASTRTSSHTGELFFGEGSRLTVL.

This clonotype has a count of ten or more. J is TRBJ1-1 and V is TRBV7-9; TRBD1 is a possible D gene (5 bases). The germline V gene encodes CDR1 SEHNR and CDR2 FQNEAQ (reference sequence). V shed 4 bases and J shed 4 bases, with 13 bases lying between them. The CDR3 spans 14 residues. The CDR3 bases are TGTGCCAGCAGCTCGTCGCCAAGGGGCACTGAAGCTTTCTTT. Residues: CASSSSPRGTEAFF.